Below, one T cell receptor beta chain is given with its context. Germline V lookup: CDR1 SNHLY, CDR2 FYNNEI. V was pared by 6 bases and J by 8 bases, with 14 bases between. The CDR3 contains 13 residues. The PCR made use of 60 Vbeta and 13 Jbeta primers. Produced via immunoSEQ multiplex PCR; TCRdb's table is partial and in-frame only. The table has tens of thousands of clones, over 70% seen once. These data originate in a study of cytomegalovirus exposure and HLA in healthy donors. The donors, nominally healthy at sampling, likely had unrecorded immune exposures. The sequencing sample was made of PBMCs. The rearrangement links TRBV2 to TRBJ1-5; the D gene is possibly TRBD1 (5 bases). The source is a girl aged 2-10 years in good health and CMV-seropositive. CDR3 in amino acids: CASRKEGTEPQHF. In nucleotides, the CDR3 is TGTGCCAGCAGAAAGGAGGGGACGGAGCCCCAGCATTTT.